This TCR beta chain was obtained from a study of blood T cell repertoires in COVID-19. As for the study in general: Whether acute or convalescent, the COVID-19 samples came from the United States, Italy and Spain.

In the original workflow: Counts of nucleated cells, estimated from reference gene primer amplification, were obtained. This table comes from immunoSEQ multiplex PCR, and its TCRdb copy is limited to in-frame clones, with some not included. V, J and clone size derive from that table, while D and trimming were established from the DNA sequence. The table shows roughly 260,000 clones, with 70% to 90% occurring only once. Germline V CDR1 and CDR2: LGHDT, YNNKEL (reference sequence). With 2 bases removed from V and 8 bases from J, the gap between germline ends came to 12 bases. There are 13 residues in the CDR3.

This chain connects TRBV3-1 (or the pseudogene TRBV3-2) to TRBJ1-1; no clear D gene. Sequences were obtained from peripheral blood. This receptor was obtained from a woman aged 50 to 65 with acute or convalescent COVID-19. CDR3 sequence (DNA): TGTGCCAGCAGCCAACGGGTGGCAAAAGAAGCTTTCTTT. Protein sequence: CASSQRVAKEAFF.